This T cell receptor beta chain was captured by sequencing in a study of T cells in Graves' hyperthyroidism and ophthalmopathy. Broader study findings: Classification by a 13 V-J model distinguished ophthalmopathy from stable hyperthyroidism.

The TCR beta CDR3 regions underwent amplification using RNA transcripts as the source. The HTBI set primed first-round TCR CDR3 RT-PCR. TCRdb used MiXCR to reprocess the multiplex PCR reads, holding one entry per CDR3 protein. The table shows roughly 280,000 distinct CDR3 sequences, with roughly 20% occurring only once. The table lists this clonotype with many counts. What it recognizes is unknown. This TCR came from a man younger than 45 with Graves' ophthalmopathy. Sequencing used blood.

CDR3 DNA: TGCAGTGCTTATAGGGGTGCCACTGAAGCTTTCTTT. Its translation is CSAYRGATEAFF. The chain employs TRBV20-1 and TRBJ1-1; TRBD1 is a possible D gene (5 bases). Trimming took 5 bases from V and 4 from J, leaving 11 bases between them. This CDR3 has 12 residues. Germline assignment: CDR1 DFQATT and CDR2 SNEGSKA (reference sequence).